These 5 T cell receptor beta chains came from one sample sequenced in a study of beta chain features in type 1 diabetes. Isolated RNA was reverse transcribed in full, so expressed TCRB transcripts were sequenced. Using immunoSEQ multiplex PCR, the repertoire was profiled, and TCRdb retains in-frame clones only, with some absent. Among over 650,000 clones listed, 11% to 15% were seen once. Overall study results and limits: Within each of all four CD4+ subsets, Type 1 diabetes patients had TCRB CDR3s that were moderately but significantly shorter.

These receptors are not linked to any known antigen. The sequencing input was naive CD4+ T cells from blood. These receptors were obtained from a man between 18 and 29 years old with type 1 diabetes.

This rearrangement joins TRBV14 to TRBJ1-2; 7 bases are shared with TRBD1. The CDR3 runs 15 residues. V lost 2 bases and J lost 8; bases outside the gene matches: 11. The V gene's germline CDR1 is SGHDN and CDR2 FVKESK. CDR3 DNA sequence: TGTGCCAGCAGCCAACCCCGGGACAGTTACGTGGGCTACACCTTC. Translating gives CASSQPRDSYVGYTF.

This clone came up a few times. The V call is TRBV18, the J call TRBJ2-1; weak D call: TRBD2 (6 bases). Trimming took 2 bases from V and 4 from J, leaving 18 bases between them. The V gene's germline CDR1 is KGHSH and CDR2 LQKENI. The CDR3 runs 17 residues. The CDR3 bases are TGTGCCAGCTCACCAAAGGGGATCGCGGGGTTTTACAATGAGCAGTTCTTC. Translating gives CASSPKGIAGFYNEQFF.

CDR3 loop: CATLPGQGYEQYF. The CDR3 DNA reads TGTGCCACCTTACCGGGACAGGGGTACGAGCAGTACTTC. The chain joins TRBV28 to TRBJ2-7, with TRBD1 identical over 10 bases. This CDR3 is built from 13 residues. Unmatched junction bases numbered 7, after V lost 10 bases and J lost 4 bases. The germline CDR1 and CDR2 sequences are MDHEN and SYDVKM.

This clone was observed a few times. V usage is TRBV30 and J usage is TRBJ1-4; D gene ambiguous. The V end lost 3 bases, the J end lost 7 bases, and 18 bases lay between the germline ends. Germline V lookup: CDR1 GTSNPN, CDR2 SVGIG (reference sequence). This CDR3 is 15 amino acids long. DNA of the CDR3: TGTGCCTGGAGGGGAGGTTATCCCCGGGGTGAAAAACTGTTTTTT. Translating it yields CAWRGGYPRGEKLFF.

This clone occurred a few times. The chain combines TRBV30 with TRBJ2-3, with 7 bases fitting TRBD1. Trimming took 4 bases from V and 2 from J; bases not matched to a gene: 9. The CDR3 runs to 15 residues. CDR1 is GTSNPN, CDR2 SVGIG, per germline (reference sequence). CDR3 sequence (DNA): TGTGCCTGGACCTTCCCCGGGACAGTCACAGATACGCAGTATTTT. Translated, it gives CAWTFPGTVTDTQYF.